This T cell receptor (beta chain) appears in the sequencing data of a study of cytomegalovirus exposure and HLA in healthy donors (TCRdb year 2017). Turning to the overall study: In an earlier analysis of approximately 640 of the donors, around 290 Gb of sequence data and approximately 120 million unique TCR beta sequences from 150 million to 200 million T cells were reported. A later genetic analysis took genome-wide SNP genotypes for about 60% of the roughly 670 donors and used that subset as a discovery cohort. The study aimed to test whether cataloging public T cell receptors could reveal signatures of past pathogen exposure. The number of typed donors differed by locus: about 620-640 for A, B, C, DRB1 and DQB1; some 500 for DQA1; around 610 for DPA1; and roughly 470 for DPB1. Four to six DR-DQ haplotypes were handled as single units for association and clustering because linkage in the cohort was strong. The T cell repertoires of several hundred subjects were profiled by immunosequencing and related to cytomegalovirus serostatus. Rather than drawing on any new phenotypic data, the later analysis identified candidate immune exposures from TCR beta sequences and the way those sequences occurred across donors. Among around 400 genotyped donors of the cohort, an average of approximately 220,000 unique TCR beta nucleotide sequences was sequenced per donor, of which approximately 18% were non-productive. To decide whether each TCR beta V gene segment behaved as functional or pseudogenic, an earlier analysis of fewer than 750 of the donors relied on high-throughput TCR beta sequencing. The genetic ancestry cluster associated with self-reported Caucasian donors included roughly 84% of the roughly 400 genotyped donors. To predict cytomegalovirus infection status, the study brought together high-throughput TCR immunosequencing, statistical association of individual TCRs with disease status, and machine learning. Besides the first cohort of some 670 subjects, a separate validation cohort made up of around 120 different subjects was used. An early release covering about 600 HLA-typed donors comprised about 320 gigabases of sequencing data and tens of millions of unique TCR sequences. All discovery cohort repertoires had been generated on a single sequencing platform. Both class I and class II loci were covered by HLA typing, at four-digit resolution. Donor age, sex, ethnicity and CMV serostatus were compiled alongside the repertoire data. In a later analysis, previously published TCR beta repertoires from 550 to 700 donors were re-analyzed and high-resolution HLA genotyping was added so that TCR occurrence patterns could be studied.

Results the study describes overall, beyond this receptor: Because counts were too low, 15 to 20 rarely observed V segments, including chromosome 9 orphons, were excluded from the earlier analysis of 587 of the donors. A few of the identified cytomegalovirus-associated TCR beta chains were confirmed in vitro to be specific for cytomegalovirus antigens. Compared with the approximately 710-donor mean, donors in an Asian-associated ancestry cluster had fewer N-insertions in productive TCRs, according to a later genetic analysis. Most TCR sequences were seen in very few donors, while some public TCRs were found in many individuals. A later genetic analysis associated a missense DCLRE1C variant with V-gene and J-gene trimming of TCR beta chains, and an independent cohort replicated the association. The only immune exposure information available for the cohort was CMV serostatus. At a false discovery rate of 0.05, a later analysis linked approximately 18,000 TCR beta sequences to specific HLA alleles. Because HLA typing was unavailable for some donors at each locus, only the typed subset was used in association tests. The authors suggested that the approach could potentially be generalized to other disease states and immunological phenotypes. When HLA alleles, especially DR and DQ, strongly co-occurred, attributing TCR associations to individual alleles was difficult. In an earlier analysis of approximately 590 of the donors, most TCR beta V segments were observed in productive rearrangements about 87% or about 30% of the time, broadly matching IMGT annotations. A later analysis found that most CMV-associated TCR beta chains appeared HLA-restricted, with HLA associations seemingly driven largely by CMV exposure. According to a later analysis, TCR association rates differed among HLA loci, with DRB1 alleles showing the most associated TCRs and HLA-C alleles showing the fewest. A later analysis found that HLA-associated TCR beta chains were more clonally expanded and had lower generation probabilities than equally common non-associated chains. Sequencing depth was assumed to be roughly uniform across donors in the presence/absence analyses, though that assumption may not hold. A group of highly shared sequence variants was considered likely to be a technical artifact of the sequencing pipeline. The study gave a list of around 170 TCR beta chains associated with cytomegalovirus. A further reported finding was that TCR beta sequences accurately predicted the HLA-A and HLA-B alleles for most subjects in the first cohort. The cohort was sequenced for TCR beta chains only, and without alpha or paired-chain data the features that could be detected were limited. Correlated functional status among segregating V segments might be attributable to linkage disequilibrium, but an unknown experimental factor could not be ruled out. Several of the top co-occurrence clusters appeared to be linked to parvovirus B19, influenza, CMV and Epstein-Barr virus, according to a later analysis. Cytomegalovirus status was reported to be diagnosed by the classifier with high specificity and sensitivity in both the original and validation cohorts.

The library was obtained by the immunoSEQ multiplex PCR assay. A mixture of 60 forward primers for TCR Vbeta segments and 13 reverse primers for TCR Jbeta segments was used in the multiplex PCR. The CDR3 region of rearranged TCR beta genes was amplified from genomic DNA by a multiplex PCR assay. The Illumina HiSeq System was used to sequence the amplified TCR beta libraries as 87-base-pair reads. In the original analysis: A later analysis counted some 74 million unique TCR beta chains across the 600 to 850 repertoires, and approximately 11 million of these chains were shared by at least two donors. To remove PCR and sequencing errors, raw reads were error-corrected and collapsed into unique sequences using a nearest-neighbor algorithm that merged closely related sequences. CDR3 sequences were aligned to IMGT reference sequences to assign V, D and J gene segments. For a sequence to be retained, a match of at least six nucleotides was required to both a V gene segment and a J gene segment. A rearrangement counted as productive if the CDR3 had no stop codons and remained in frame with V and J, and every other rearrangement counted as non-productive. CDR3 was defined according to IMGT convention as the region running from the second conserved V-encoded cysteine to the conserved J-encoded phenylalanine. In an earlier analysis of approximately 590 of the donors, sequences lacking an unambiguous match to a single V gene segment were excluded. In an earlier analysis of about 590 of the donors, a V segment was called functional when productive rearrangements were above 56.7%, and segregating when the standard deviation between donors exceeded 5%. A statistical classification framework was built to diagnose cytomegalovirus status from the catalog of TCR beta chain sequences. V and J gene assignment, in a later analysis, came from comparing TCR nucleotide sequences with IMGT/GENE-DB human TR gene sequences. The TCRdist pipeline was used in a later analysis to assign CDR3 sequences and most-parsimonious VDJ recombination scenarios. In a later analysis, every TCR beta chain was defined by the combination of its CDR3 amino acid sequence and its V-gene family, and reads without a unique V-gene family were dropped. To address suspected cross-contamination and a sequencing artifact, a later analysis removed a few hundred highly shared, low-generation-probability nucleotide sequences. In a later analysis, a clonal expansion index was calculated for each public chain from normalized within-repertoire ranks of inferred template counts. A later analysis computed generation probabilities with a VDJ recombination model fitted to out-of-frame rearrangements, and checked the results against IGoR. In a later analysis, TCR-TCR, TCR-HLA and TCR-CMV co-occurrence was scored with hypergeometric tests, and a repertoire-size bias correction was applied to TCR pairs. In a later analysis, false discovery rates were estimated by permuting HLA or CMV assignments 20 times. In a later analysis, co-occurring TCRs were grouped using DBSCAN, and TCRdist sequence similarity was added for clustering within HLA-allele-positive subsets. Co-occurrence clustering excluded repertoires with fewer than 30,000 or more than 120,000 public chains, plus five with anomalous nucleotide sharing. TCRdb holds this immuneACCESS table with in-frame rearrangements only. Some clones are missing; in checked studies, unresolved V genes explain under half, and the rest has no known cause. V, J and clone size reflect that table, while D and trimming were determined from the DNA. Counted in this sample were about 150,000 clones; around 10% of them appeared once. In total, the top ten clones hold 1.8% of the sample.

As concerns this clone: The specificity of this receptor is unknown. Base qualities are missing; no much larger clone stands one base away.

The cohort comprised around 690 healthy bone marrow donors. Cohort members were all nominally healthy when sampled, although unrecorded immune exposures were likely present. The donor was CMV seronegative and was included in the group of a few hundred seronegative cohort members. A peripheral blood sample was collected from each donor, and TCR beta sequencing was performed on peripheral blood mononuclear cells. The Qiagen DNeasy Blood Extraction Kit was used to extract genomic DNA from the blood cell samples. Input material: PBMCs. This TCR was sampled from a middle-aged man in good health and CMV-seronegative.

The encoded CDR3 is CSVESGVETNEKLFF. The DNA sequence is given as TGCAGCGTTGAAAGCGGAGTCGAAACTAATGAAAAACTGTTTTTT. This receptor chain uses TRBV29-1 and TRBJ1-4; the D segment cannot be called with confidence. The cysteine opens and the phenylalanine closes a CDR3 of 15 amino acids. Of all the DNA, just the CDR3 is kept, 45 bases in frame from base 1. Deletion took 2 bases off V and 1 base off J, with a span of 11 bases between the germline ends. Sequences SQVTM (CDR1) and ANQGSEA (CDR2) are obtained from the germline V gene.